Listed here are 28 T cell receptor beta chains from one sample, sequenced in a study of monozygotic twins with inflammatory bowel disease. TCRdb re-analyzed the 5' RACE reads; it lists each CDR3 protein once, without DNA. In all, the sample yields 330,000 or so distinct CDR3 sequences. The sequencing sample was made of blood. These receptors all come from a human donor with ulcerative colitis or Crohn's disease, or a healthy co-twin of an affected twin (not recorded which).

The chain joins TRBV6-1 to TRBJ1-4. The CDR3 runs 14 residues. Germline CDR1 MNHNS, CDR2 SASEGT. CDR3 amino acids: CASSRQLTNEKLFF.

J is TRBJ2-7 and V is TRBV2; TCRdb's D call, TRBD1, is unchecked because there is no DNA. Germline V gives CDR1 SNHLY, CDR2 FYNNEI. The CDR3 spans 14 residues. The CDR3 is CASQSQGTAYEQYF.

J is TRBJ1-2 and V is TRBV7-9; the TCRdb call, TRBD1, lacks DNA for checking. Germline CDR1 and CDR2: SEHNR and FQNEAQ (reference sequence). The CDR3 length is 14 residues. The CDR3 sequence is CASSLVMQGRDYTF.

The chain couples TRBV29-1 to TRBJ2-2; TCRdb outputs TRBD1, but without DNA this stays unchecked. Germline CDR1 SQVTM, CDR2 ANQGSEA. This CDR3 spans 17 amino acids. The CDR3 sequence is CSVEGNRGSYGTGELFF.

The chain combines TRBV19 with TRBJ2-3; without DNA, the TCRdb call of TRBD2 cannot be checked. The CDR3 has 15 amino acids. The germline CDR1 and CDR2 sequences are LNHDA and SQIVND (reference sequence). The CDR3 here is CASSLREGRADTQYF.

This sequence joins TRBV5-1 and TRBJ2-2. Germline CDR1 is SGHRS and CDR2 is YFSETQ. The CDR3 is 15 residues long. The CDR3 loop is CASSTRSGNTGELFF.

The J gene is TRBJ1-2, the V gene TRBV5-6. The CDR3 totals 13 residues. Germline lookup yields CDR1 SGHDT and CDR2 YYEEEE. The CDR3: CASSSSPGRRYTF.

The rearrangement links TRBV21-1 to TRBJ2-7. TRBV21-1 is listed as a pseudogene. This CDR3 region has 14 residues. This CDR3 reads CASKGRGSPYEQYF.

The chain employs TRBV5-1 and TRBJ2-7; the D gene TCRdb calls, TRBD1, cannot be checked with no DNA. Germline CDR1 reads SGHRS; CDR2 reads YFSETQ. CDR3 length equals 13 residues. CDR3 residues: CASSLVSGNEQNF.

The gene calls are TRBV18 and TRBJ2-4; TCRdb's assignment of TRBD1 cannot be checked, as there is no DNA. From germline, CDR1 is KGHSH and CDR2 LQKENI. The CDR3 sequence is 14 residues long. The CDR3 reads CASSPLMGENIQYF.

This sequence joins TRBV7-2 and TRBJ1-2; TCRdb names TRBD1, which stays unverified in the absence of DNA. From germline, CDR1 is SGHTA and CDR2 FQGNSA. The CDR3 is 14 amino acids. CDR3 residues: CASSRDSSNYGYTF.

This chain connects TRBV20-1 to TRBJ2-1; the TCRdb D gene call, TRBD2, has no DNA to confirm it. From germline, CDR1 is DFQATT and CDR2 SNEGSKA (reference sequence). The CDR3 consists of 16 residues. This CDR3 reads CSARGLAGALSYEQFF.

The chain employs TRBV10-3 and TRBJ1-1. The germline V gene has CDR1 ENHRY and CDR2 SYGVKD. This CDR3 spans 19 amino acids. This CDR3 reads CAISESEAGGWAGNTEAFF.

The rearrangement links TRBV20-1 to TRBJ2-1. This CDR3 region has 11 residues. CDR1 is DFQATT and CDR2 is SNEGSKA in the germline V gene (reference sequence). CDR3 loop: CSRDSYNEQFF.

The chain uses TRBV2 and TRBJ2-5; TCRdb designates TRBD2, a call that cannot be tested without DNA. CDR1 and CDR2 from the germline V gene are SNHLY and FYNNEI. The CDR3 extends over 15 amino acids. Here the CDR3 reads CASRRLAGTIETQYF.

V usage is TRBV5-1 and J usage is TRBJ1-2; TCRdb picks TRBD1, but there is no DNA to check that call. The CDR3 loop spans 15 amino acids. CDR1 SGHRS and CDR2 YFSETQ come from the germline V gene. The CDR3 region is CASTRDGTGHYGYTF.

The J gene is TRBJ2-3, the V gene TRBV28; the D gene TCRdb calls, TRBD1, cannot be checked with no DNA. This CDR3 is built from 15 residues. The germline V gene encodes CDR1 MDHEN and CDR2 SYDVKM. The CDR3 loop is CARMTGPRDTDTQYF.

The CDR3 loop reads CASSESSATYEQYF. This sequence joins TRBV5-1 and TRBJ2-7. Germline lookup yields CDR1 SGHRS and CDR2 YFSETQ. The CDR3 runs to 14 residues.

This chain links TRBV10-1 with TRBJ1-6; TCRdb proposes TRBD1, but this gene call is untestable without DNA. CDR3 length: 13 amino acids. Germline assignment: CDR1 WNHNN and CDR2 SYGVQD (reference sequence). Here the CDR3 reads CASSGTINSPLHF.

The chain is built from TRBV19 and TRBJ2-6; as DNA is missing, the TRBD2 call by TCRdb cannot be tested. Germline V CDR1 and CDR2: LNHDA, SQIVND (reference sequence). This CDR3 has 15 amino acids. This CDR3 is CASKGGYSGANVLTF.

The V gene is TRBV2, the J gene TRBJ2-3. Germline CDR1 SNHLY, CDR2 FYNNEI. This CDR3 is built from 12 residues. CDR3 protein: CASSEFKDTQYF.

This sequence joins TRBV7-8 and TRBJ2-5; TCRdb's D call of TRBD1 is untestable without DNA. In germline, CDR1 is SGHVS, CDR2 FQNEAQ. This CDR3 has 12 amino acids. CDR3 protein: CASSQGGETQYF.

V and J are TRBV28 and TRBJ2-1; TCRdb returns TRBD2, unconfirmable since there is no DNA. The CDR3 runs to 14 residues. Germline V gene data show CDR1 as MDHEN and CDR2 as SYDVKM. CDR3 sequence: CASSSLDFNNEQFF.

CDR3: CASSQRDYEQYF. The chain combines TRBV18 with TRBJ2-7. CDR3 length: 12 amino acids. Germline CDR1 and CDR2: KGHSH and LQKENI.

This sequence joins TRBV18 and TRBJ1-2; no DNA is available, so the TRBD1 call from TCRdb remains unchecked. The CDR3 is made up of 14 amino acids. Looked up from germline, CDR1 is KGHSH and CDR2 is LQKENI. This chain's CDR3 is CASSPSGQEVGYTF. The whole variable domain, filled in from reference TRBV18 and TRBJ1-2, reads NAGVMQNPRHLVRRRGQEARLRCSPMKGHSHVYWYRQLPEEGLKFMVYLQKENIIDESGMPKERFSAEFPKEGPSILRIQQVVRGDSAAYFCASSPSGQEVGYTFGSGTRLTVV.

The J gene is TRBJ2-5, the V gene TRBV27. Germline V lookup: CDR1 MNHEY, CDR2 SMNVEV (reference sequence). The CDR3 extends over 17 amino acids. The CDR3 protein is CASSPRLQRRSWETQYF.

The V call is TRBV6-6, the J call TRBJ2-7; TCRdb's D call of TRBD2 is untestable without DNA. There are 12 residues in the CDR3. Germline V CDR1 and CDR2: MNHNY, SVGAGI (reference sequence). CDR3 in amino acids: CASSYGAREQYF.

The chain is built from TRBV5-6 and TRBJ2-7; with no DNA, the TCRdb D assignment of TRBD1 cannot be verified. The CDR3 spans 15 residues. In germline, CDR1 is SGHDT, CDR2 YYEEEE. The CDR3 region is CASSIRGNRAYEQYF.